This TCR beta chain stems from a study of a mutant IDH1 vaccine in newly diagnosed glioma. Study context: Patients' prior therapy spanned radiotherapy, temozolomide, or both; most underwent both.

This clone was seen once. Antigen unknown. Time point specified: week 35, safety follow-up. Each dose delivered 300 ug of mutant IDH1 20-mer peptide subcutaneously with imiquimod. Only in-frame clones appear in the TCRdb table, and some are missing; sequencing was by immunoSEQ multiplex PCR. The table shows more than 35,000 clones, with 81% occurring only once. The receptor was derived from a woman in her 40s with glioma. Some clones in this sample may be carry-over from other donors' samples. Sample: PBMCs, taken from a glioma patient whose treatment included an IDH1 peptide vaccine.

For the CDR3, the DNA is TGCGCCAGCAGCTTCGGGTCCACCGGGGAGCTGTTTTTT. Protein: CASSFGSTGELFF. The chain carries TRBV5-1 and TRBJ2-2, with D unclear. The CDR3 extends over 13 amino acids. Germline assignment: CDR1 SGHRS and CDR2 YFSETQ. Trimming left V 2 bases short and J 4 bases short, with 6 bases between.